A selection of T cell receptor beta chains follows, all from one sample in a study of technical replicates of blood from four donors. Measured with immunoSEQ multiplex PCR; TCRdb has only the in-frame clones, and not every one. This sample carries 85,000 to 100,000 clones, 85% to 95% of them seen once, and the ten largest clones take about 0.26%. The sequenced material came from T cells isolated from PBMCs. Source of these receptors: a human donor in good health. The CDR3 runs from the conserved cysteine through the conserved F or W. Each record gives: CDR3 DNA, CDR3 protein, J gene, D gene, clone size, V gene. A D gene is named only where the DNA matches it firmly. The listing skips clone size in some rows; elsewhere it reads once, few, many or a size class.

TGCGCCAGCAGGGTGACTTCTGGCACAGATACGCAGTATTTT | CASRVTSGTDTQYF | TRBJ2-3 | NA | NA | TRBV5-1
TGTGCCAGCAGTTTCTTTTGGACAGGGCACCACGAGCAGTACTTC | CASSFFWTGHHEQYF | TRBJ2-7 | TRBD1 | NA | TRBV28
TGTGCCAGCGACAGGGGGAGCACAGATACGCAGTATTTT | CASDRGSTDTQYF | TRBJ2-3 | TRBD1 | NA | TRBV6-1
TGTGCCAGCAGTTACAGGGGCATTGAATCCTACGAGCAGTACTTC | CASSYRGIESYEQYF | TRBJ2-7 | TRBD1 | few | TRBV5-6
TGTGCCACCAGCAGAGATCCTATAGCGGCGGAGTTCTTC | CATSRDPIAAEFF | TRBJ2-1 | NA | NA | TRBV15
TGTGCCAGCAGGACGCCCGGGGGGCCAAATGAAAAACTGTTTTTT | CASRTPGGPNEKLFF | TRBJ1-4 | NA | NA | TRBV28
TGTGCCAGTAGTTGGGGCCGGGGCAATCAGCCCCAGCATTTT | CASSWGRGNQPQHF | TRBJ1-5 | NA | NA | TRBV19
TGTGCCAGCAGTTACTTTTTTATTCAGGGGGCGGGCGGCTACACCTTC | CASSYFFIQGAGGYTF | TRBJ1-2 | TRBD1 | NA | TRBV6-5
TGTGCCAGCAGCCAAGCCGCAGGGCGAGATTCACCCCTCCACTTT | CASSQAAGRDSPLHF | TRBJ1-6 | NA | NA | TRBV14
TGTGCCACCAGCAGAGTAGCGGGGGGAAACAATGAGCAGTTCTTC | CATSRVAGGNNEQFF | TRBJ2-1 | TRBD2 | NA | TRBV15
TGCGCCAGCAGCGGTCAGGGTACCCACGAGCAGTACTTC | CASSGQGTHEQYF | TRBJ2-7 | NA | NA | TRBV5-1
TGTGCCAGCAGCTATGGGGGGGGCGCGGTAGATACGCAGTATTTT | CASSYGGGAVDTQYF | TRBJ2-3 | NA | NA | TRBV11-2
TGCGCCAGCAGCCCTGGACAGGGGAACACTGAAGCTTTCTTT | CASSPGQGNTEAFF | TRBJ1-1 | TRBD1 | NA | TRBV5-1
TGTGCCAGCTCGACAGCAAACACCGGGGAGCTGTTTTTT | CASSTANTGELFF | TRBJ2-2 | NA | NA | TRBV6-6
TGCAGCGTCCCCCCTCGGGCAGGGGGCGATGGCTACACCTTC | CSVPPRAGGDGYTF | TRBJ1-2 | TRBD1 | NA | TRBV29-1
TGTGCCAGCAGCCAAACACAGGGGAATGTGAGGAGAAACACCATATATTTT | CASSQTQGNVRRNTIYF | TRBJ1-3 | TRBD1 | NA | TRBV14
TGTGCCTGGAGTGTAAAGGGGGCGCATGGCTACACCTTC | CAWSVKGAHGYTF | TRBJ1-2 | TRBD1 | NA | TRBV30
TGCGCCAGCAGCCAGCCATTGACAGGGCTTAACACAGATACGCAGTATTTT | CASSQPLTGLNTDTQYF | TRBJ2-3 | TRBD1 | NA | TRBV4-1
TGTGCCAGCAGCTTCGGTAGCGGGGGGGCCGGGTCCTACAATGAGCAGTTCTTC | CASSFGSGGAGSYNEQFF | TRBJ2-1 | TRBD2 | NA | TRBV5-8
TGTGCCAGCAGTGTCGAGACTAGCGGTTACAATGAGCAGTTCTTC | CASSVETSGYNEQFF | TRBJ2-1 | TRBD2 | NA | TRBV2
TGTGCCAGCTCACCACCGTATGCTAACTATGGCTACACCTTC | CASSPPYANYGYTF | TRBJ1-2 | NA | NA | TRBV18
TGTGCCAGCAGCGGGGGAGGGGCGTATGGCGGGGAGCTGTTTTTT | CASSGGGAYGGELFF | TRBJ2-2 | TRBD2 | NA | TRBV7-9
TGTGCCAGCAGTCAGGGCCTCTATGGCTACACCTTC | CASSQGLYGYTF | TRBJ1-2 | NA | NA | TRBV6-5
TGTGCCAGCAGCCCTTCGGGGGGACACTCCTACGAGCAGTACTTC | CASSPSGGHSYEQYF | TRBJ2-7 | NA | NA | TRBV9